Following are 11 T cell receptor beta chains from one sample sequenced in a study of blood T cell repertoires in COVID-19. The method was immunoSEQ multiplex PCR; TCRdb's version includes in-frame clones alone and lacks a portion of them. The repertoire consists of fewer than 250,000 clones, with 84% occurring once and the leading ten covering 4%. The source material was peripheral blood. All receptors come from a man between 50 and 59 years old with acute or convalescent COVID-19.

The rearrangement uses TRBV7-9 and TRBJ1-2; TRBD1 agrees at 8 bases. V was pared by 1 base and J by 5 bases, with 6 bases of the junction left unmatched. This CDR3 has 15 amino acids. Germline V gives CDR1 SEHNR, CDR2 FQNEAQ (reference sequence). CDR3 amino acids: CASSLETGAEYGYTF. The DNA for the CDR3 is TGTGCCAGCAGCTTAGAGACAGGGGCGGAATATGGCTACACCTTC.

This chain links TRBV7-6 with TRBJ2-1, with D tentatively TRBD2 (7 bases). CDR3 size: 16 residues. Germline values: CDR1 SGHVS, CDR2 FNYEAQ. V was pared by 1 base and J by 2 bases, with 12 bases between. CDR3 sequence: CASSLVWGGPYNEQFF. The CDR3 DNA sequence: TGTGCCAGCAGCTTAGTTTGGGGGGGGCCCTACAATGAGCAGTTCTTC.

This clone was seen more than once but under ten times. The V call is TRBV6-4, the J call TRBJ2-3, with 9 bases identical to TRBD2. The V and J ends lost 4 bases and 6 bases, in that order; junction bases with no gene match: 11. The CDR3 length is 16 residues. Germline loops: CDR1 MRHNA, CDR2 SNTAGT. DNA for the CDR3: TGTGCCAGCAGTGCAAATTCGGCGGGAGGGCAGGATACGCAGTATTTT. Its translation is CASSANSAGGQDTQYF.

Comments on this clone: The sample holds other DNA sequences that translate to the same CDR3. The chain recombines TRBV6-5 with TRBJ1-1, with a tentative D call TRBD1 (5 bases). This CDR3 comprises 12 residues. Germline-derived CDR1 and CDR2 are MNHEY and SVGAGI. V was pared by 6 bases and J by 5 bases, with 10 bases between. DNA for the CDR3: TGTGCCAGCAGGGGGGGATGGACTGAAGCTTTCTTT. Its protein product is CASRGGWTEAFF.

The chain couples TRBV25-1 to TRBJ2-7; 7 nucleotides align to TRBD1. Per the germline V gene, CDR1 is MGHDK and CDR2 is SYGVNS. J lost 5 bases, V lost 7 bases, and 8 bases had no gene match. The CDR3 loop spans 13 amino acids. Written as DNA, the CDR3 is TGTGCCAGCACCAAGGGGGCGTCTAACGAGCAGTACTTC. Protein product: CASTKGASNEQYF.

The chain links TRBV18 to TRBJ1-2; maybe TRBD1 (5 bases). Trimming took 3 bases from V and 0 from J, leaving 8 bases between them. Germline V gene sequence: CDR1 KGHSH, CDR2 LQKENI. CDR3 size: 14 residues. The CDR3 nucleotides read TGTGCCAGCTCACCGGACACCGCTAACTATGGCTACACCTTC. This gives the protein CASSPDTANYGYTF.

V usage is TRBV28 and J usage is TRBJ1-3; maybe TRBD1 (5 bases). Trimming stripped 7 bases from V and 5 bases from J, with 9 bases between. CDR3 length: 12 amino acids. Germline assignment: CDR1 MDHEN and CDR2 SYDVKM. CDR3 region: CASIGGRNTIYF. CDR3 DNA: TGTGCCAGCATTGGGGGGAGAAACACCATATATTTT.

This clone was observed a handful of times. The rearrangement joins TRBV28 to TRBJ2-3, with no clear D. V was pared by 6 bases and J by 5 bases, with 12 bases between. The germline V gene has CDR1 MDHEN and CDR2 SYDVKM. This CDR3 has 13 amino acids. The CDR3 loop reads CASRTQALDTQYF. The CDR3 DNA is TGTGCCAGCAGGACCCAGGCCTTAGATACGCAGTATTTT.

The CDR3, as DNA: TGTGCCAGCAGCTTAGCCGCCGGGGACTATGGCTACACCTTC. Its protein product is CASSLAAGDYGYTF. The chain is built from TRBV7-8 and TRBJ1-2; D gene unclear. CDR3 size: 14 residues. V lost 0 bases and J lost 3, with 8 bases in between. Germline lookup yields CDR1 SGHVS and CDR2 FQNEAQ.

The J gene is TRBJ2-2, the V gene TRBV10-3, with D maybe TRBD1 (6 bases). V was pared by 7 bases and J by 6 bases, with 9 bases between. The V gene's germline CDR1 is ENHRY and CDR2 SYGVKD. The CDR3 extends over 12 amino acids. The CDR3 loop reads CAITRGPGELFF. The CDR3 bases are TGTGCCATCACCAGGGGTCCCGGGGAGCTGTTTTTT.

The CDR3 DNA sequence: TGCGCCAGCAGCTTTACAGGGGGGGCCCAAGAGACCCAGTACTTC. It codes for CASSFTGGAQETQYF. The chain recombines TRBV5-1 with TRBJ2-5, with D possibly TRBD1 on 8 matching bases. The CDR3 extends over 15 amino acids. Germline values: CDR1 SGHRS, CDR2 YFSETQ. The V end lost 2 bases, the J end lost 1 base, and 12 bases lay between the germline ends.